The 27 T cell receptor beta chains below all came from one sample that was sequenced in a study of blood T cell repertoires in COVID-19. TCRdb's copy holds only in-frame clones and misses some; the assay was immunoSEQ multiplex PCR. The sample contains 300,000 to 400,000 clones, 90% of which appear only once. Specimen: PBMCs or T cells enriched from blood (not recorded which). Receptors originate from a woman aged 25 to 45 who had been exposed to COVID-19.

The genes are TRBV14 and TRBJ1-1, with 7 bases matching TRBD1. From germline, CDR1 is SGHDN and CDR2 FVKESK. Trimming cost V 4 bases and J 2 bases; bases outside gene matches: 4. This CDR3 contains 14 residues. As DNA, the CDR3 is TGTGCCAGCAGCCTTCGGACAGGAAACACTGAAGCTTTCTTT. Translated: CASSLRTGNTEAFF.

This chain connects TRBV5-6 to TRBJ2-3; D perhaps matches TRBD2 (7 bases). The germline CDR1 and CDR2 sequences are SGHDT and YYEEEE. CDR3 length: 16 amino acids. V was cut by 2 bases and J by 2 bases, with 15 bases left in between. The DNA of the CDR3 is TGTGCCAGCAGCTTCCGGGGGGCTGCCCACACAGATACGCAGTATTTT. It specifies CASSFRGAAHTDTQYF.

V gene TRBV5-4 combines with J gene TRBJ2-1; no clear D gene. Germline-derived CDR1 and CDR2 are SGHNT and YYREEE (reference sequence). Trimming stripped 4 bases from V and 4 bases from J, with 12 bases between. The CDR3 sequence is 14 residues long. The CDR3 is CASSPLLVYNEQFF. CDR3 nucleotides: TGTGCCAGCAGCCCCCTCCTAGTTTACAATGAGCAGTTCTTC.

DNA for the CDR3: TGTGCCAGCAGTTTATGGAGACCCGGGACTGAACCCTACGAGCAGTACTTC. Translated, it gives CASSLWRPGTEPYEQYF. The chain uses TRBV27 and TRBJ2-7; weak D call: TRBD2 (6 bases). Trimming pared 1 base from V and 2 bases from J, leaving 18 bases between. Germline V CDR1 and CDR2: MNHEY, SMNVEV (reference sequence). There are 17 residues in the CDR3.

V is TRBV19 and J is TRBJ2-3; TRBD1 is a possible D gene (7 bases). CDR3 length: 15 residues. Per the germline V gene, CDR1 is LNHDA and CDR2 is SQIVND (reference sequence). V dropped 7 bases and J dropped 2 bases, with 16 bases sitting between them. CDR3 nucleotides: TGTGCCAGTAAGCCGACAGGGAGGTACACAGATACGCAGTATTTT. This codes for CASKPTGRYTDTQYF.

This chain links TRBV7-9 with TRBJ2-7, with unresolved D. Trimming stripped 2 bases from V and 1 base from J, with 6 bases between. This CDR3 comprises 13 residues. Looked up from germline, CDR1 is SEHNR and CDR2 is FQNEAQ (reference sequence). The CDR3, as DNA: TGTGCCAGCAGCTTAACTACATCCTACGAGCAGTACTTC. It encodes CASSLTTSYEQYF.

The chain couples TRBV5-5 to TRBJ1-5; the match to TRBD1 covers 7 bases. The CDR3 spans 14 residues. Germline V gene data show CDR1 as SGHKS and CDR2 as YYEKEE (reference sequence). V gave up 0 bases and J gave up 9 bases; unmatched junction bases: 6. Here the CDR3 reads CASSLGQGMAPQHF. The DNA for the CDR3 is TGTGCCAGCAGCTTGGGACAGGGAATGGCGCCCCAGCATTTT.

The chain recombines TRBV21-1 with TRBJ2-4; the table assigns TRBD1, which was not confirmed against the DNA. TRBV21-1 is labeled a pseudogene. The CDR3 sequence is 13 residues long. CDR3 sequence: CASSKDRANIQYF. The CDR3 coding sequence is TGTGCCAGCAGCAAAGACAGGGCTAACATTCAGTACTTC.

The chain links TRBV4-1 to TRBJ1-1; D call uncertain. CDR3 size: 13 residues. Germline V gene sequence: CDR1 MGHRA, CDR2 YSYEKL. Trimming stripped 0 bases from V and 7 bases from J, with 9 bases between. The DNA for the CDR3 is TGCGCCAGCAGCCAAGATAGGAGGTATGAAGCTTTCTTT. This sequence encodes CASSQDRRYEAFF.

The chain employs TRBV7-9 and TRBJ2-1, with D tentatively TRBD2 (6 bases). V was clipped by 4 bases and J by 9 bases, with 19 bases between them. The germline CDR1 and CDR2 sequences are SEHNR and FQNEAQ (reference sequence). The CDR3 has 15 residues. The CDR3 loop is CASSSPLLAWGEQFF. The CDR3 DNA sequence: TGTGCCAGCAGCTCCCCCCTACTAGCCTGGGGTGAGCAGTTCTTC.

The chain recombines TRBV10-3 with TRBJ2-1, with 9 bases identical to TRBD1. Germline CDR1 is ENHRY and CDR2 is SYGVKD. This CDR3 comprises 16 residues. The junction had 8 bases not matched to a gene; V was cut back by 3 bases and J by 5 bases. CDR3 protein: CAISDPGTGLHNEQFF. DNA of the CDR3: TGTGCCATCAGTGACCCCGGGACAGGGTTACACAATGAGCAGTTCTTC.

The chain combines TRBV5-1 with TRBJ2-7; the D is unclear. Germline CDR1 is SGHRS and CDR2 is YFSETQ. This CDR3 has 15 residues. V dropped 0 bases and J dropped 2 bases, with 12 bases sitting between them. For the CDR3, the DNA is TGCGCCAGCAGCTTGGCACTGGGCAGTACCTACGAGCAGTACTTC. Translation gives CASSLALGSTYEQYF.

The rearrangement links TRBV18 to TRBJ2-1; D is unresolved. Per the germline V gene, CDR1 is KGHSH and CDR2 is LQKENI. The ends were cut back, 0 bases at V and 10 bases at J, with 13 bases in the middle. The CDR3 runs to 14 residues. CDR3 DNA: TGTGCCAGCTCACCACCTGTAGATCTGTCGGAGCAGTTCTTC. Encoded protein: CASSPPVDLSEQFF.

The V and J genes are TRBV2 and TRBJ1-2; possibly TRBD1 for D (5 bases). V was cut by 6 bases and J by 3 bases, with 11 bases left in between. This CDR3 comprises 13 residues. The germline gives CDR1 SNHLY, CDR2 FYNNEI. As DNA, the CDR3 is TGTGCCAGCAGGGACGGGGGTCACTATGGCTACACCTTC. Amino acids: CASRDGGHYGYTF.

This chain joins TRBV18 and TRBJ2-7; 8 bases line up with TRBD1. Germline values: CDR1 KGHSH, CDR2 LQKENI. Trimming removed 3 bases from V and 3 bases from J; junction bases left unmatched: 13. This CDR3 spans 17 amino acids. As DNA, the CDR3 is TGTGCCAGCTCACCGCCGTTGGGCGCAGGGGGCGGCTACGAGCAGTACTTC. It specifies CASSPPLGAGGGYEQYF.

The chain links TRBV18 to TRBJ2-7, with TRBD1 matching over 10 bases. CDR3 size: 14 residues. V gave up 1 base and J gave up 6 bases; unmatched junction bases: 3. Germline loops: CDR1 KGHSH, CDR2 LQKENI. The CDR3 bases are TGTGCCAGCTCACCACAAGACAGGGGGCTCGAGCAGTACTTC. Translation: CASSPQDRGLEQYF.

The rearrangement joins TRBV2 to TRBJ1-1; D is unresolved. In germline, CDR1 is SNHLY, CDR2 FYNNEI. The CDR3 covers 11 residues. Trimming took 5 bases from V and 6 from J, leaving 7 bases between them. The CDR3 DNA reads as TGTGCCAGCAGTCCTAGGTCTGAAGCTTTCTTT. Its translation is CASSPRSEAFF.

The rearrangement links TRBV6-5 to TRBJ1-1; 7 nucleotides agree with TRBD1. Germline CDR1 reads MNHEY; CDR2 reads SVGAGI. CDR3 length: 13 residues. V gave up 2 bases and J gave up 11 bases; unmatched junction bases: 8. The CDR3 nucleotides are TGTGCCAGCAGTTACGACCTGACAGGGTACGCTTTCTTT. The encoded protein is CASSYDLTGYAFF.

The CDR3 nucleotides read TGTGCCACCTCGCCGGGGGTTCCCCAGTACTTC. The encoded protein is CATSPGVPQYF. The chain employs TRBV6-5 and TRBJ2-5; maybe TRBD2 (6 bases). V lost 10 bases to trimming and J lost 9 bases, with 15 bases between them. Germline values: CDR1 MNHEY, CDR2 SVGAGI. CDR3 length equals 11 residues.

This sequence joins TRBV9 and TRBJ2-3, with TRBD2 matching over 8 bases. This CDR3 is built from 17 residues. Germline V gene sequence: CDR1 SGDLS, CDR2 YYNGEE. V shed 0 bases, J shed 1 base, and the junction held 7 bases outside the gene matches. CDR3 protein: CASSVDVAGGGTDTQYF. The CDR3 DNA is TGTGCCAGCAGCGTAGATGTTGCGGGGGGAGGCACAGATACGCAGTATTTT.

The rearrangement joins TRBV7-6 to TRBJ2-1, with TRBD2 matching 9 bases. Germline V lookup: CDR1 SGHVS, CDR2 FNYEAQ. This CDR3 comprises 18 residues. The trim removed 5 bases at V and 0 bases at J, leaving 11 bases unmatched. The CDR3 region is CASSQARSSGGSYNEQFF. The CDR3 DNA reads as TGTGCCAGCAGCCAAGCGCGTAGTAGCGGGGGCTCCTACAATGAGCAGTTCTTC.

The chain has TRBV5-1 and TRBJ1-5; no clear D. The CDR3 is 13 residues long. Germline values: CDR1 SGHRS, CDR2 YFSETQ. Trimming removed 2 bases at V and 8 bases at J, with 11 bases between. In nucleotides, the CDR3 is TGCGCCAGCAGCTTTTCCGGGTGGGAGCCCCAGCATTTT. Translated, it gives CASSFSGWEPQHF.

This clone came up once. This chain links TRBV1 with TRBJ1-2; the listed D gene, TRBD1, was not tested against the DNA. TRBV1 is noted as a pseudogene. The CDR3 has 16 amino acids. The CDR3 reads CTSSQVQGRGNYGYTF. For the CDR3, the DNA is TGCACCAGCAGCCAAGTTCAGGGGCGAGGGAACTATGGCTACACCTTC.

The chain carries TRBV7-9 and TRBJ1-1; D is possibly TRBD1 (5 bases). The CDR3 length is 13 residues. Looked up from germline, CDR1 is SEHNR and CDR2 is FQNEAQ (reference sequence). V lost 5 bases to trimming and J lost 3 bases, with 10 bases between them. The CDR3 protein is CASSPRGDTEAFF. In DNA form, the CDR3 reads TGTGCCAGCAGCCCTCGGGGGGACACTGAAGCTTTCTTT.

This chain links TRBV10-3 with TRBJ2-2; a weak D match, TRBD1 (6 bases). Per germline, CDR1 ENHRY and CDR2 SYGVKD. The germline V and J ends were trimmed by 2 bases and 4 bases, with 8 bases remaining between them. This CDR3 is 14 amino acids long. This CDR3 reads CAISERDTTGELFF. The CDR3 DNA reads TGTGCCATCAGTGAGCGGGACACCACCGGGGAGCTGTTTTTT.

This chain connects TRBV28 to TRBJ2-2; a weak D match, TRBD1 (5 bases). This CDR3 region has 14 residues. Trimming removed 6 bases from V and 5 bases from J, with 13 bases in between. Per germline, CDR1 MDHEN and CDR2 SYDVKM. The CDR3 reads CASRGQGRTGELFF. CDR3 DNA: TGTGCCAGCAGGGGGCAGGGAAGGACCGGGGAGCTGTTTTTT.

The chain links TRBV5-4 to TRBJ1-2, with a possible D match to TRBD1 (6 bases). Germline V gives CDR1 SGHNT, CDR2 YYREEE (reference sequence). This CDR3 is 14 amino acids long. Trimming cost V 4 bases and J 1 base, with 11 bases left between them. Written as DNA, the CDR3 is TGTGCCAGCAGCGAAACAGGGAGTAACTATGGCTACACCTTC. Translating gives CASSETGSNYGYTF.